The clone carrying this TCR beta chain was counted between two and nine times. Sequencing was performed with immunoSEQ multiplex PCR; in TCRdb, only in-frame clones are kept and a portion is missing. This sample yields about 100,000 clones, of which roughly 84% are seen a single time; around 2% belongs to the top ten. The entry originates in a study of blood T cell repertoires in COVID-19. V dropped 6 bases and J dropped 13; count of bases not matched to a gene: 9. This CDR3 has 14 residues. Germline V gene lookup returns CDR1 MNHEY and CDR2 SMNVEV (reference sequence). The chain combines TRBV27 with TRBJ1-6, with 10 bases fitting TRBD1. The clonotype was recovered from a human donor in a cohort sampled during active COVID-19. Specimen: peripheral blood. CDR3 loop: CASSTGTGVSPLHF. DNA of the CDR3: TGTGCCAGCAGCACCGGGACAGGGGTTTCCCCCCTCCACTTT.